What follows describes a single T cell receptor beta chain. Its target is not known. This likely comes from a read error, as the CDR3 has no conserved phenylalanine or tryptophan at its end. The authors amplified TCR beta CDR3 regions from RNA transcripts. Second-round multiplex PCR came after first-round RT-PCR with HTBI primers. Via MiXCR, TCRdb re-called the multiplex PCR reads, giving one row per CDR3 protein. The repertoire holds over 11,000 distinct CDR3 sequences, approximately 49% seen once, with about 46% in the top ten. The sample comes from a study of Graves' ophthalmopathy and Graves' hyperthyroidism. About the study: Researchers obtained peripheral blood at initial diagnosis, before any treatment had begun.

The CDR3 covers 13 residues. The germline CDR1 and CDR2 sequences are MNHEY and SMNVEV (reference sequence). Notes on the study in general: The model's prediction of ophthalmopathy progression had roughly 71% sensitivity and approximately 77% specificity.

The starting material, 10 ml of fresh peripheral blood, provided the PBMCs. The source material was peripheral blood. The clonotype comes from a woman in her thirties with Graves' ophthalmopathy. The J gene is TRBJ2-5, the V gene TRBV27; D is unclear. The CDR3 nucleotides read TGTGCCAGCATCGGACCCGAACAAGAGACTCAGTACTTA. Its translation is CASIGPEQETQYL.